This T cell receptor beta chain stems from a study of T-cell reconstitution after alpha-beta-depleted transplantation in children. Unique molecular identifiers were built into the TCRbeta library. TCRdb called the PCR reads again in MiXCR, with one record for every CDR3 protein. The sample yields 350,000 to 500,000 distinct CDR3 sequences, about 40% seen once. The CDR3 is made up of 17 amino acids. With V trimmed by 2 bases and J by 4 bases, 12 bases remained unmatched. Germline CDR1 SGDLS, CDR2 YYNGEE. This clonotype was picked up many times. The antigen is undetermined. General observations from the study: Diversity and T-cell counts at one year after transplant derived mostly from new T cells.

The chain uses TRBV9 and TRBJ1-2; 9 positions match TRBD1. The sample consisted of PBMCs, taken before TCRalphabeta/CD19-depleted stem cell transplant. This clonotype was obtained from a girl aged 2 to 10 with aplastic anemia, due to receive a stem cell transplant. The DNA for the CDR3 is TGTGCCAGCAGCGTCCTCAGGGGGACAGGGATGAGCTATGGCTACACCTTC. Protein sequence: CASSVLRGTGMSYGYTF.